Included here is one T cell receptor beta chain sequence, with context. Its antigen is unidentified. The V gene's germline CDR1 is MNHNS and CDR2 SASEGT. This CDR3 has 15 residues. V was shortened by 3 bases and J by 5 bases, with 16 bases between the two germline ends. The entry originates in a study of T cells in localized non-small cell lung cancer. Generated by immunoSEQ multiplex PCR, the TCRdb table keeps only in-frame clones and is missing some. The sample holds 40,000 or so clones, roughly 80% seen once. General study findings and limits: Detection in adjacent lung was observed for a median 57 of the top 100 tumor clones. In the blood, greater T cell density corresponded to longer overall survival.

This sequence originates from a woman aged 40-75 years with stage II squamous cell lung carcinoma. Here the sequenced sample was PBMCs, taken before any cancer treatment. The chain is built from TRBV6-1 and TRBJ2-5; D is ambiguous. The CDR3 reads CASSETVTIPETQYF. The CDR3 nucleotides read TGTGCCAGCAGTGAGACGGTGACCATCCCGGAGACCCAGTACTTC.